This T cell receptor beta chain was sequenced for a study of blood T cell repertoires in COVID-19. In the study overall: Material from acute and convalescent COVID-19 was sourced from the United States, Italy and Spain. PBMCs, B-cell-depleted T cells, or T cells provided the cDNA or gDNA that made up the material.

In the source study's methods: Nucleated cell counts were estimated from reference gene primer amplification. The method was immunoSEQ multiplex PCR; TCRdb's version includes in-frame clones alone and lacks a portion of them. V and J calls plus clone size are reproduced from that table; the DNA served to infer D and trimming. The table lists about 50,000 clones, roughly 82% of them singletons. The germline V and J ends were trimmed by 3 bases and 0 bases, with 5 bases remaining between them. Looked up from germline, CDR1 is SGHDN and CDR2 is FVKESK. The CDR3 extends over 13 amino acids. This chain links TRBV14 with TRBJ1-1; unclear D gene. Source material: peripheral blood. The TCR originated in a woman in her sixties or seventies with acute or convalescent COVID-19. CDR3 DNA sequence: TGTGCCAGCAGCCACAGTTTGAACACTGAAGCTTTCTTT. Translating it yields CASSHSLNTEAFF. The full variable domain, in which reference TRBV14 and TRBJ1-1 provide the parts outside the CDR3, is EAGVTQFPSHSVIEKGQTVTLRCDPISGHDNLYWYRRVMGKEIKFLLHFVKESKQDESGMPNNRFLAERTGGTYSTLKVQPAELEDSGVYFCASSHSLNTEAFFGQGTRLTVV.